Following are 28 T cell receptor beta chains from one sample sequenced in a study of T cell repertoires in cytomegalovirus infection. TCRdb re-derived calls from the reads in MiXCR, one entry per CDR3 protein. In the table there are over 150,000 distinct CDR3 sequences, about a sixth of which are singletons. Input material: CD8+ T cells from PBMCs. The receptors were gathered from a human donor in good health (CMV status not recorded). Some clones in this sample may be carry-over from other donors' samples.

The chain combines TRBV7-9 with TRBJ2-7, with 13 bases aligning to TRBD2. CDR3 length: 14 residues. The junction had 2 bases not matched to a gene; V was cut back by 5 bases and J by 4 bases. Germline CDR1 SEHNR, CDR2 FQNEAQ (reference sequence). In DNA, the CDR3 is TGTGCCAGCAGCCCGACTAGCGGGGGGTACGAGCAGTACTTC. It specifies CASSPTSGGYEQYF.

This chain connects TRBV20-1 to TRBJ1-1, with TRBD1 as a possible D gene (5 bases). Trimming removed 7 bases at V and 5 bases at J, with 20 bases between. The CDR3 extends over 14 amino acids. CDR1 is DFQATT, CDR2 SNEGSKA, per germline (reference sequence). The CDR3 DNA is TGCAGTGGGAGGGGTAATAGGGATCGGACTGAAGCTTTCTTT. Protein sequence: CSGRGNRDRTEAFF.

The chain uses TRBV7-9 and TRBJ1-2; 8 nucleotides line up with TRBD1. The CDR3 totals 13 residues. Trimming at V came to 5 bases and at J to 6 bases, leaving 5 bases not matched to a gene. Germline CDR1 SEHNR, CDR2 FQNEAQ (reference sequence). Here the CDR3 DNA reads TGTGCCAGCAGCATGACAGGGGTCGATGGCTACACCTTC. Translating gives CASSMTGVDGYTF.

The genes are TRBV29-1 and TRBJ1-1, with 7 bases that match TRBD1. Germline CDR1 reads SQVTM; CDR2 reads ANQGSEA. The CDR3 sequence is 15 residues long. V gave up 7 bases and J gave up 1 base; unmatched junction bases: 12. CDR3 protein: CSAFDRVMGNTEAFF. CDR3 coding DNA: TGCAGCGCATTTGACAGGGTAATGGGGAACACTGAAGCTTTCTTT.

The V call is TRBV7-2, the J call TRBJ2-3, with D perhaps being TRBD1 or TRBD2 (5 bases each). Germline V lookup: CDR1 SGHTA, CDR2 FQGNSA. The V gene lost 2 bases and the J gene lost 0 bases, with 12 bases spanning the gap. CDR3 length: 16 residues. Here the CDR3 DNA reads TGTGCCAGCAGCTTAATCCCGGGGCCTAGCACAGATACGCAGTATTTT. Its protein is CASSLIPGPSTDTQYF.

This clonotype has just a few counts. The chain uses TRBV7-9 and TRBJ2-2; D call uncertain. Trimming took 6 bases from V and 2 from J, leaving 13 bases between them. Germline V gene data show CDR1 as SEHNR and CDR2 as FQNEAQ (reference sequence). The CDR3 is 15 amino acids. The CDR3 coding sequence is TGTGCCAGCAGTATGGACGCATTTAACACCGGGGAGCTGTTTTTT. Translated: CASSMDAFNTGELFF.

This clonotype was seen more than once but under ten times. This chain uses TRBV5-4 with TRBJ2-5, with D perhaps TRBD2 (5 bases). Germline lookup yields CDR1 SGHNT and CDR2 YYREEE (reference sequence). The ends were cut back, 5 bases at V and 2 bases at J, with 16 bases in the middle. The CDR3 loop spans 15 amino acids. CDR3 in DNA: TGTGCCAGCAGGGACGGGATGCTAGGACAAGAGACCCAGTACTTC. Translating gives CASRDGMLGQETQYF.

This clonotype was seen more than once but under ten times. The chain carries TRBV15 and TRBJ2-2; possible D gene TRBD1, 6 bases. V was pared by 3 bases and J by 5 bases, with 10 bases between. The CDR3 sequence is 14 residues long. The germline CDR1 and CDR2 sequences are LNHNV and YYDKDF (reference sequence). The CDR3 region has the DNA TGTGCCACCAGCAGTACAGGGTTGACCGGGGAGCTGTTTTTT. Its protein is CATSSTGLTGELFF.

In DNA, the CDR3 is TGTGCCAGCAGCCTGGGAGGTTCTAATGAAAAACTGTTTTTT. Amino acid sequence: CASSLGGSNEKLFF. The rearrangement joins TRBV7-8 to TRBJ1-4, with D unresolved. Trimming cost V 5 bases and J 3 bases, with 10 bases left between them. In germline, CDR1 is SGHVS, CDR2 FQNEAQ. The length of the CDR3 is 14 residues.

The CDR3 is CASSFRDRTYNEQFF. The CDR3 DNA sequence: TGTGCCAGCAGCTTCCGGGACAGGACCTACAATGAGCAGTTCTTC. The rearrangement joins TRBV7-9 to TRBJ2-1; 8 nucleotides match TRBD1. Losses at the gene ends were 3 bases for V and 2 bases for J; bases not matched to a gene: 3. Germline loops: CDR1 SEHNR, CDR2 FQNEAQ (reference sequence). This CDR3 is 15 amino acids long.

The J gene is TRBJ1-4, the V gene TRBV7-9, with D possibly TRBD1 on 5 matching bases. The germline CDR1 and CDR2 sequences are SEHNR and FQNEAQ (reference sequence). This CDR3 has 18 amino acids. Trimming removed 2 bases at V and 7 bases at J, with 23 bases between. The CDR3 loop is CASSLPTPGGAISEKLFF. Here the CDR3 DNA reads TGTGCCAGCAGCTTACCAACACCTGGAGGGGCAATTAGTGAAAAACTGTTTTTT.

V usage is TRBV6-6 and J usage is TRBJ2-5; D gene uncertain. V was shortened by 6 bases and J by 5 bases, with 19 bases between the two germline ends. From germline, CDR1 is MNHNY and CDR2 SVGAGI (reference sequence). The CDR3 has 15 amino acids. CDR3 region: CASSSPDGDKETQYF. In nucleotides, the CDR3 is TGTGCCAGCAGCTCCCCGGACGGTGATAAGGAGACCCAGTACTTC.

This clonotype was counted a few times. The CDR3 DNA is TGTGCCAGCAGTTACTCGATCGGGCAGTCCTTGAACACTGAAGCTTTCTTT. Translated: CASSYSIGQSLNTEAFF. The V and J genes are TRBV6-6 and TRBJ1-1; D is unresolved. The length of the CDR3 is 17 residues. Looked up from germline, CDR1 is MNHNY and CDR2 is SVGAGI (reference sequence). The V end lost 0 bases, the J end lost 0 bases, and 14 bases lay between the germline ends.

The sample holds many counts of this clonotype. The chain uses TRBV7-6 and TRBJ2-5, with 11 bases lining up with TRBD1. Trimming removed 5 bases from V and 5 bases from J; junction bases left unmatched: 4. CDR1 is SGHVS, CDR2 FNYEAQ, per germline. The CDR3 spans 14 residues. The CDR3 sequence is CASSLGTGGETQYF. The CDR3 DNA reads TGTGCCAGCAGCCTGGGGACAGGGGGGGAGACCCAGTACTTC.

The chain employs TRBV12-3 or TRBV12-4 and TRBJ1-1; no reliable D call. This CDR3 contains 12 residues. Trimming stripped 3 bases from V and 5 bases from J, with 7 bases between. The CDR3 nucleotides are TGTGCCAGCAGTTTTAGTCAGACTGAAGCTTTCTTT. This encodes CASSFSQTEAFF.

This chain uses TRBV25-1 with TRBJ1-1, with a weak D call TRBD1 (5 bases). The V end was cut by 8 bases, the J end by 9 bases, with 16 bases between. This CDR3 contains 12 residues. Germline V gene lookup returns CDR1 MGHDK and CDR2 SYGVNS. The DNA for the CDR3 is TGTGCCAGCGGCACTGGGGGGATACAAGCTTTCTTT. This encodes CASGTGGIQAFF.

This chain uses TRBV12-3 or TRBV12-4 with TRBJ2-3; tentatively, D is TRBD2 (5 bases). The CDR3 contains 14 residues. V lost 3 bases to trimming and J lost 6 bases, with 13 bases between them. The CDR3: CASSLTKPGDTQYF. The CDR3, as DNA: TGTGCCAGCAGTTTGACTAAACCTGGGGATACGCAGTATTTT.

The gene calls are TRBV7-8 and TRBJ1-6; unclear D gene. CDR1 and CDR2 from the germline V gene are SGHVS and FQNEAQ. CDR3 length: 13 residues. V was shortened by 5 bases and J by 13 bases, with 15 bases between the two germline ends. The CDR3 loop is CASSPISRNPLHF. In DNA, the CDR3 is TGTGCCAGCAGCCCAATCAGCCGTAACCCCCTCCACTTT.

This clonotype showed up many times. The chain combines TRBV7-2 with TRBJ2-7; D not resolved. In germline, CDR1 is SGHTA, CDR2 FQGNSA. The CDR3 is made up of 14 amino acids. Trimming cost V 3 bases and J 0 bases, with 9 bases left between them. The CDR3 loop reads CASSFDRSSYEQYF. The CDR3 nucleotides read TGTGCCAGCAGCTTTGACCGAAGCTCCTACGAGCAGTACTTC.

This clonotype was found many times. The chain carries TRBV7-2 and TRBJ2-5, with TRBD1 matching over 8 bases. The CDR3 is 14 amino acids. Germline V lookup: CDR1 SGHTA, CDR2 FQGNSA. The V segment lost 3 bases and the J segment 5 bases; nucleotides outside the gene matches: 5. CDR3 coding DNA: TGTGCCAGCAGCTTTTCAGGGGGCGGGGAGACCCAGTACTTC. Translating gives CASSFSGGGETQYF.

This clonotype came up a few times. This chain uses TRBV4-1 with TRBJ2-3; TRBD2 is a possible D gene (5 bases). CDR1 is MGHRA, CDR2 YSYEKL, per germline. V lost 4 bases, J lost 0 bases, and 20 bases lay in between. The CDR3 is 18 amino acids. In DNA form, the CDR3 reads TGCGCCAGCAGCCGAGAGCGGACGGGTCTTGCTAGCACAGATACGCAGTATTTT. Its protein product is CASSRERTGLASTDTQYF.

This clonotype was observed a few times. The rearrangement joins TRBV7-2 to TRBJ1-5; maybe TRBD1 (6 bases). Germline V lookup: CDR1 SGHTA, CDR2 FQGNSA. V was clipped by 1 base and J by 3 bases, with 13 bases between them. The CDR3 totals 16 residues. CDR3 in amino acids: CASSLVPGQSNQPQHF. CDR3 sequence (DNA): TGTGCCAGCAGCTTAGTGCCCGGACAGTCCAATCAGCCCCAGCATTTT.

The V call is TRBV6-2 or TRBV6-3, the J call TRBJ1-1; no firm D call. CDR1 and CDR2 (germline): MNHEY, SVGEGT. The CDR3 has 15 amino acids. Trimming took 6 bases from V and 3 from J, leaving 17 bases between them. CDR3 region: CASSRKATRYTEAFF. In DNA, the CDR3 is TGTGCCAGCAGCCGAAAAGCGACGAGGTACACTGAAGCTTTCTTT.

This clonotype was seen more than once but under ten times. This chain joins TRBV6-8 and TRBJ1-2; D not resolved. The V end was cut by 2 bases, the J end by 13 bases, with 20 bases between. The CDR3 runs 14 residues. Germline loops: CDR1 MNHGY, CDR2 SAAAGT. The CDR3 nucleotides are TGTGCCAGCAGTTACCGGGGATCTTATGGAGGCGCCACCTTC. Protein product: CASSYRGSYGGATF.

This clonotype was observed a few times. V and J are TRBV4-2 and TRBJ2-1; D is ambiguous. Per the germline V gene, CDR1 is LGHNA and CDR2 is YNFKEQ. The V gene lost 3 bases and the J gene lost 8 bases, with 14 bases spanning the gap. This CDR3 region has 14 residues. DNA of the CDR3: TGTGCCAGCAGCCAGAGAGAGGTAGTCGATGAGCAGTTCTTC. Translated: CASSQREVVDEQFF.

This sequence joins TRBV28 and TRBJ1-2; 7 positions match TRBD1. Germline V gene sequence: CDR1 MDHEN, CDR2 SYDVKM. The CDR3 is 13 amino acids. The V segment lost 6 bases and the J segment 1 base; nucleotides outside the gene matches: 2. CDR3 residues: CASRGQSNYGYTF. CDR3 DNA sequence: TGTGCCAGCAGGGGACAGAGTAACTATGGCTACACCTTC.

The chain has TRBV27 and TRBJ1-5; D is ambiguous. Trimming cost V 4 bases and J 2 bases, with 12 bases left between them. Germline assignment: CDR1 MNHEY and CDR2 SMNVEV (reference sequence). There are 15 residues in the CDR3. CDR3 nucleotide sequence: TGTGCCAGCAGTTACCGACCTATGGGCAATCAGCCCCAGCATTTT. This translates into CASSYRPMGNQPQHF.

The chain is built from TRBV28 and TRBJ2-7; D gene ambiguous. V shed 8 bases and J shed 4 bases, with 6 bases lying between them. Germline CDR1 and CDR2: MDHEN and SYDVKM. CDR3 length equals 10 residues. This CDR3 reads CASGFYEQYF. The CDR3 DNA follows: TGTGCCAGCGGATTTTACGAGCAGTACTTC.